What follows is one T cell receptor beta chain and its context. This record belongs to a study of blood T cell repertoires in COVID-19. Study summary: The samples span acute and convalescent COVID-19 from the United States, Italy and Spain. Sources were T cells, B-cell-depleted T cells, or PBMCs; the material itself was cDNA or gDNA.

In the original processing: Estimation of nucleated cell counts was performed using reference gene primer amplification. The table came from immunoSEQ multiplex PCR; TCRdb's copy has only in-frame clones and leaves some out. V and J calls and clone size are copied from that table; D and trimming were computed from the DNA. The repertoire holds approximately 98,000 clones, with approximately 82% as singletons. This CDR3 has 11 residues. Trimming removed 2 bases from V and 9 bases from J; junction bases left unmatched: 2. Germline CDR1 GTSNPN, CDR2 SVGIG (reference sequence). Sequenced input: peripheral blood. The receptor comes from a man in his 60s with acute or convalescent COVID-19. The chain links TRBV30 to TRBJ2-7, with TRBD1 matching over 9 bases. The CDR3 loop reads CAWSTGGGQYV. The DNA for the CDR3 is TGTGCCTGGAGTACAGGGGGCGGGCAGTACGTC.